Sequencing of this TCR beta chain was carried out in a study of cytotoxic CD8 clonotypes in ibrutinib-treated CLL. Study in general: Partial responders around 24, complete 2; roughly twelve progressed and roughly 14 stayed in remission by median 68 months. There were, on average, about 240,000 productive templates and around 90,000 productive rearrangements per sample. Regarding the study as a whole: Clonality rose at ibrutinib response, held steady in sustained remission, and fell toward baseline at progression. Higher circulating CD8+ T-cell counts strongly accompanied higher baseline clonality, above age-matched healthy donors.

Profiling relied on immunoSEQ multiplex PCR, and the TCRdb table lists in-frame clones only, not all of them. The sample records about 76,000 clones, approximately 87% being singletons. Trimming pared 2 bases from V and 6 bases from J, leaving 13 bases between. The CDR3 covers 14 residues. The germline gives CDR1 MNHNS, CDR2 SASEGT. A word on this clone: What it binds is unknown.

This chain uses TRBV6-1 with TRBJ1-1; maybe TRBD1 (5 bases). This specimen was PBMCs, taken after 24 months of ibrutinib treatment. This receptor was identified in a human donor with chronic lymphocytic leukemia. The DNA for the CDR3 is TGTGCCAGCAGTGAACTCTCAGGGCTGGCTGAAGCTTTCTTT. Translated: CASSELSGLAEAFF.